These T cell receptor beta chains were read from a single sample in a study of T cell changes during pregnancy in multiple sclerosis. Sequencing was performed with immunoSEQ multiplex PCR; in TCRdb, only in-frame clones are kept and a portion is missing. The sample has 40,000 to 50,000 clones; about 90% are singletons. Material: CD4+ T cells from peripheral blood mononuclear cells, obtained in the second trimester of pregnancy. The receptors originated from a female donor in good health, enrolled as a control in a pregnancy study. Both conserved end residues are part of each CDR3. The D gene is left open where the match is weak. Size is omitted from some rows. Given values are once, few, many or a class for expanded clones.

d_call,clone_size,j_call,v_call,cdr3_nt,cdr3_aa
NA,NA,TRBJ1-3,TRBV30,TGTGCCTGGAGTGCAGTGCTCAGCTCTGGAAACACCATATATTTT,CAWSAVLSSGNTIYF
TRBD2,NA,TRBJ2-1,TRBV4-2,TGTGCCAGCAGCCAAGAGTCTAGCGGGGGCAATGAGCAGTTCTTC,CASSQESSGGNEQFF
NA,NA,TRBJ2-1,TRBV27,TGTGCCAGCAGTCCTATTCGGGACTTAGGGTACAATGAGCAGTTCTTC,CASSPIRDLGYNEQFF
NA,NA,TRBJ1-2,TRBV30,TGTGCCTGGAAAACCGGGGGGAGCTATGGCTACACCTTC,CAWKTGGSYGYTF
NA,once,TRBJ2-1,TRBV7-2,TGTGCCAGCAGCTTGTCAACTAACTCCTACAATGAGCAGTTCTTC,CASSLSTNSYNEQFF
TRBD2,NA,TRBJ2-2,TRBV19,TGTGCCAGCACTCTAGCGGGGGGGACCACCGGGGAGCTGTTTTTT,CASTLAGGTTGELFF
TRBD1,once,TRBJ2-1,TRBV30,TGTGCCTGGAGTGGGGACAGCTCTGGCTCCTACAATGAGCAGTTCTTC,CAWSGDSSGSYNEQFF
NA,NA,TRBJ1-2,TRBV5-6,TGTGCCAGCAGCTTGGTCGTGGACAGATCGAATGGCTACACCTTC,CASSLVVDRSNGYTF
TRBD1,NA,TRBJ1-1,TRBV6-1,TGTGCCAGCAGTGATAGGACAGGGGGCACTGAAGCTTTCTTT,CASSDRTGGTEAFF
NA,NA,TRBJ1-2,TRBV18,TGTGCCAGCTCACCCACACAGGGAGCGGGCTACACCTTC,CASSPTQGAGYTF
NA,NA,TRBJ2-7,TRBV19,TGTGCCAGTAGATCGACAGGAGACTACGAGCAGTACTTC,CASRSTGDYEQYF
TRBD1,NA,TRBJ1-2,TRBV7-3,TGTGCCAGCAGCTTCGACAGGGGTGGGGATGGCTACACCTTC,CASSFDRGGDGYTF
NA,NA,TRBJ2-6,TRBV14,TGTGCCAGCAGCCGGATCCGGGGTGGGGGGGCCTCTTACAGTGGGGCCAACGTCCTGACTTTC,CASSRIRGGGASYSGANVLTF
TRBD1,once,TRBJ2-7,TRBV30,TGTGCCTGGAGTGTAGGGGGCACTTCCTACGAGCAGTACTTC,CAWSVGGTSYEQYF
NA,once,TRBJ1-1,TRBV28,TGTGCCAGCGCCGAGATTAGAAACACTGAAGCTTTCTTT,CASAEIRNTEAFF
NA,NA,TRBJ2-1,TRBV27,TGTGCCACCTCCACCGTCGGGGAAAATGAGCAGTTCTTC,CATSTVGENEQFF
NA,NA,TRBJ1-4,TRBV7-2,TGTGCCAGCAGCTTAAGGGCAGGGAATAATGAAAAACTGTTTTTT,CASSLRAGNNEKLFF
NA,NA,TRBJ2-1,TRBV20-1,TGCAGTGCTACGGGCAATGAGCAGTTCTTC,CSATGNEQFF
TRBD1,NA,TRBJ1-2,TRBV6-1,TGTGCCAGCAGTCCGGGACAGATCAACTATGGCTACACCTTC,CASSPGQINYGYTF
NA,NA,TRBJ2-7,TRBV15,TGTGCCACCAGCAGAGATTCCGGACTTAACCTCTACGAGCAGTACTTC,CATSRDSGLNLYEQYF
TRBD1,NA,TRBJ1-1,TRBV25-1,TGTGCCAGCAGTGACTCCGGACAGGGAACGGGCACTGAAGCTTTCTTT,CASSDSGQGTGTEAFF
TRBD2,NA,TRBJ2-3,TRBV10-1,TGCGCCAGCAGTGAGTCTCCTGGACTAGCGGGGGCCACAGATACGCAGTATTTT,CASSESPGLAGATDTQYF
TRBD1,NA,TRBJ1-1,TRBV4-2,TGTGCCAGCAGCCAATCACTAGGACAGGGGAACACTGAAGCTTTCTTT,CASSQSLGQGNTEAFF
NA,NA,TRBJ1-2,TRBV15,TGTGCCACCAGCAGAGAGGGCTGGGGCTACACCTTC,CATSREGWGYTF
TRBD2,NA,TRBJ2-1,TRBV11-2,TGTGCCAGCAGCTCGGAGGGACTAGCATTTGAGCAGTTCTTC,CASSSEGLAFEQFF
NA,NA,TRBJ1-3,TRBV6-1,TGTGCCAGCAGTGAAGGAGACTACAGCCGTTCTGGAAACACCATATATTTT,CASSEGDYSRSGNTIYF
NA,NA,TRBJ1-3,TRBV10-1,TGCGCCATCCAGAAACAGGGCTGGCGCCTCTCTGGAAACACCATATATTTT,CAIQKQGWRLSGNTIYF
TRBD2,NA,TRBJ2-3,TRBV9,TGTGCCAGCAGCGTAGCTGGTAGCGGGGGGGCAACAGATACGCAGTATTTT,CASSVAGSGGATDTQYF
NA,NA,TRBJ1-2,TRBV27,TGTGCCAGCAGTTTAGGCGCAGGGGAGGGCTATGGCTACACCTTC,CASSLGAGEGYGYTF
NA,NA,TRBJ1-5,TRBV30,TGTGCCTGGAGTGTACGGGGAGATCAGCCCCAGCATTTT,CAWSVRGDQPQHF
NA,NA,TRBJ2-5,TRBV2,TGTGCCAGCAGTTTGGAGGGGACTTACCAAGAGACCCAGTACTTC,CASSLEGTYQETQYF
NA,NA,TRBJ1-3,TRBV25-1,TGTGCCACCTCAAATTCTCTCGGGGCGACAGGTGGAAACACCATATATTTT,CATSNSLGATGGNTIYF
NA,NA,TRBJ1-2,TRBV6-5,TGTGCCAGCACCCAAGGACTCCGGACGGGGAAGGGCTACACCTTC,CASTQGLRTGKGYTF
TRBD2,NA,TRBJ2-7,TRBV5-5,TGTGCCAGCGCCGTTGGGCGGGGGAGGGCCTACGAGCAGTACTTC,CASAVGRGRAYEQYF
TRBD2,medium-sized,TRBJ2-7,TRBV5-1,TGCGCCAGCAGCGCGCTAGCGGGGGGTGCCCCCTACGAGCAGTACTTC,CASSALAGGAPYEQYF
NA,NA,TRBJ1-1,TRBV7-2,TGTGCCAGCAGCGACCACAGGGCTGGGAACACTGAAGCTTTCTTT,CASSDHRAGNTEAFF
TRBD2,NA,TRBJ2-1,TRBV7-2,TGTGCCAGCAGCAACACTTGGACTAGCGCGACCTACAATGAGCAGTTCTTC,CASSNTWTSATYNEQFF
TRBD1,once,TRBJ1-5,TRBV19,TGTGCCAGTAGGCAGACAGGGCAGGGTCAGCCCCAGCATTTT,CASRQTGQGQPQHF